The 20 T cell receptor beta chains reported below all come from one sample, sequenced in a study of CD8+ T cells in alopecia areata. Treatment described: oral pan-JAK inhibitor, 5-10 mg twice daily. Extraction and reverse transcription of RNA yielded cDNA as the sequencing template. Profiling relied on immunoSEQ multiplex PCR, and the TCRdb table lists in-frame clones only, not all of them. The data show about 170,000 clones, approximately 59% seen once. Sequenced material: CD4+ T cells sorted from blood, taken around week 55, from a patient treated with tofacitinib. Every receptor here comes from a human donor with alopecia areata.

The chain carries TRBV5-1 and TRBJ2-7, with 7 nucleotides matching TRBD1. The J segment lost 0 bases and the V segment lost 1 base, leaving 10 bases of the junction unmatched. Germline CDR1 SGHRS, CDR2 YFSETQ. This CDR3 spans 17 amino acids. The CDR3 loop reads CASSLTYGTARSYEQYF. CDR3 DNA sequence: TGCGCCAGCAGCTTGACCTATGGGACAGCCCGCTCCTACGAGCAGTACTTC.

This sequence joins TRBV29-1 and TRBJ1-1; D is perhaps TRBD1 (5 bases). Trimming cost V 3 bases and J 6 bases, with 11 bases left between them. The CDR3 is made up of 12 amino acids. The germline V gene encodes CDR1 SQVTM and CDR2 ANQGSEA. CDR3 region: CSVESGGAEAFF. For the CDR3, the DNA is TGCAGCGTTGAGTCCGGGGGTGCTGAAGCTTTCTTT.

The V call is TRBV7-9, the J call TRBJ2-2; weak D call: TRBD1 (6 bases). Germline values: CDR1 SEHNR, CDR2 FQNEAQ (reference sequence). Trimming stripped 2 bases from V and 2 bases from J, with 12 bases between. This CDR3 has 16 residues. The DNA for the CDR3 is TGTGCCAGCAGCTTACCCGGACAGATCAACACCGGGGAGCTGTTTTTT. It encodes CASSLPGQINTGELFF.

In this sample, this clone turned up many times. The J gene is TRBJ2-3, the V gene TRBV19, with D possibly being TRBD2 (6 bases). The germline V and J ends were trimmed by 6 bases and 5 bases, with 6 bases remaining between them. The CDR3 runs to 11 residues. Germline V gene sequence: CDR1 LNHDA, CDR2 SQIVND (reference sequence). The CDR3, as DNA: TGTGCCAGTAGGGGGGGAGATACGCAGTATTTT. Encoded protein: CASRGGDTQYF.

The chain recombines TRBV5-6 with TRBJ2-7, with 8 bases that match TRBD1. With 2 bases clipped from V and 0 bases from J, the junction kept 10 bases outside the gene matches. Germline V CDR1 and CDR2: SGHDT, YYEEEE. The CDR3 extends over 17 amino acids. The CDR3 region has the DNA TGTGCCAGCAGCTTCGGGGCAGGGGGCGCGGTCTCCTACGAGCAGTACTTC. This translates into CASSFGAGGAVSYEQYF. The full variable domain, in which reference TRBV5-6 and TRBJ2-7 provide the parts outside the CDR3, is DAGVTQSPTHLIKTRGQQVTLRCSPKSGHDTVSWYQQALGQGPQFIFQYYEEEERQRGNFPDRFSGHQFPNYSSELNVNALLLGDSALYLCASSFGAGGAVSYEQYFGPGTRLTVT.

The chain couples TRBV6-5 to TRBJ2-3; no firm D call. From germline, CDR1 is MNHEY and CDR2 SVGAGI. This CDR3 spans 13 amino acids. Trimming left V 5 bases short and J 8 bases short, with 14 bases between. CDR3 amino acids: CASSQVPGSTQYF. CDR3 DNA: TGTGCCAGCAGTCAAGTGCCGGGTAGTACGCAGTATTTT.

The V call is TRBV19, the J call TRBJ1-2; no clear D gene. The V end was cut by 10 bases, the J end by 1 base, with 10 bases between. The CDR3 is 12 residues long. The germline CDR1 and CDR2 sequences are LNHDA and SQIVND (reference sequence). This CDR3 is CATGPRNYGYTF. The CDR3 DNA follows: TGTGCCACTGGACCACGTAACTATGGCTACACCTTC.

The V gene is TRBV7-9, the J gene TRBJ2-7; 7 bases align to TRBD2. In germline, CDR1 is SEHNR, CDR2 FQNEAQ (reference sequence). The V segment lost 2 bases and the J segment 3 bases; nucleotides outside the gene matches: 10. The CDR3 consists of 16 residues. The CDR3 DNA is TGTGCCAGCAGCTTATCACCCGGGAGGAGGAGCTACGAGCAGTACTTC. Protein sequence: CASSLSPGRRSYEQYF.

J is TRBJ2-5 and V is TRBV10-3; unclear D gene. The CDR3 runs to 13 residues. Germline lookup yields CDR1 ENHRY and CDR2 SYGVKD. Trimming removed 4 bases at V and 4 bases at J, with 10 bases between. Here the CDR3 reads CAISGPRGETQYF. The CDR3 DNA is TGTGCCATCAGTGGGCCCCGAGGAGAGACCCAGTACTTC.

This clone was detected only a few times. This chain joins TRBV29-1 and TRBJ2-4; D remains ambiguous. The CDR3 consists of 12 residues. Germline values: CDR1 SQVTM, CDR2 ANQGSEA. Trimming shortened V by 6 bases and J by 0 bases, and 6 bases separated the two germline ends. CDR3 in amino acids: CSVLLAKNIQYF. The CDR3 nucleotides are TGCAGCGTGCTCCTAGCCAAAAACATTCAGTACTTC. Combining the CDR3 with reference TRBV29-1 and TRBJ2-4 gives the whole variable domain SAVISQKPSRDICQRGTSLTIQCQVDSQVTMMFWYRQQPGQSLTLIATANQGSEATYESGFVIDKFPISRPNLTFSTLTVSNMSPEDSSIYLCSVLLAKNIQYFGAGTRLSVL.

The chain combines TRBV25-1 with TRBJ1-2; a possible D gene is TRBD1 (6 bases). With 5 bases removed from V and 8 bases from J, the gap between germline ends came to 18 bases. The CDR3 extends over 14 amino acids. CDR1 and CDR2 (germline): MGHDK, SYGVNS. CDR3 loop: CASSTQDSPGGYTF. Here the CDR3 DNA reads TGTGCCAGCAGTACCCAGGACAGCCCAGGGGGCTACACCTTC.

This clone was recorded only once. This CDR3 reads CASSETGRQVSSGYTF. The CDR3 DNA reads TGTGCCAGCAGTGAAACGGGGAGACAGGTGTCGTCGGGCTACACCTTC. This rearrangement joins TRBV2 to TRBJ1-2; D perhaps matches TRBD1 (6 bases). Germline V gene lookup returns CDR1 SNHLY and CDR2 FYNNEI. The CDR3 extends over 16 amino acids. Trimming cost V 2 bases and J 8 bases, with 21 bases left between them.

The chain couples TRBV15 to TRBJ2-7; D tentatively reads TRBD1 or TRBD2 (5 bases each). Germline CDR1 LNHNV, CDR2 YYDKDF (reference sequence). V lost 1 base, J lost 2 bases, and 12 bases lay in between. The CDR3 runs to 15 residues. Written as DNA, the CDR3 is TGTGCCACCAGCAGAGCCGGGACGGCCACCTACGAGCAGTACTTC. Its translation: CATSRAGTATYEQYF.

J is TRBJ2-1 and V is TRBV30; 9 bases are shared with TRBD1. Germline loops: CDR1 GTSNPN, CDR2 SVGIG (reference sequence). Unmatched junction bases numbered 3, after V lost 5 bases and J lost 4 bases. The CDR3 spans 13 residues. The CDR3 is CAWGDRDYNEQFF. The CDR3 nucleotides are TGTGCCTGGGGGGACAGGGATTACAATGAGCAGTTCTTC. Based on the CDR3 plus reference TRBV30 and TRBJ2-1, the full variable domain is SQTIHQWPATLVQPVGSPLSLECTVEGTSNPNLYWYRQAAGRGLQLLFYSVGIGQISSEVPQNLSASRPQDRQFILSSKKLLLSDSGFYLCAWGDRDYNEQFFGPGTRLTVL.

V is TRBV2 and J is TRBJ1-2; 8 nucleotides align to TRBD1. Germline V lookup: CDR1 SNHLY, CDR2 FYNNEI. The CDR3 totals 13 residues. V shed 6 bases and J 6 bases; nucleotides not matched to a gene: 6. The CDR3 sequence: CASSPLTGDGYTF. CDR3 coding DNA: TGTGCCAGCAGCCCATTGACAGGGGATGGCTACACCTTC.

V usage is TRBV30 and J usage is TRBJ2-5, with 9 nucleotides matching TRBD2. The CDR3 runs 14 residues. CDR1 is GTSNPN, CDR2 SVGIG, per germline (reference sequence). With V trimmed by 5 bases and J by 1 base, 5 bases remained unmatched. The DNA of the CDR3 is TGTGCCTGGGGTAGCGGGGGTATCCAAGAGACCCAGTACTTC. Amino acids: CAWGSGGIQETQYF.

The chain is built from TRBV7-9 and TRBJ2-7; possibly TRBD2 for D (6 bases). Germline-derived CDR1 and CDR2 are SEHNR and FQNEAQ (reference sequence). The CDR3 runs 13 residues. Trimming pared 5 bases from V and 6 bases from J, leaving 14 bases between. CDR3 protein: CASSAGTGGEQYF. DNA of the CDR3: TGTGCCAGCAGCGCTGGGACCGGGGGCGAGCAGTACTTC.

Written as DNA, the CDR3 is TGTGCCAGCAGTGTCACAGGGACCTACGAGCAGTACTTC. It specifies CASSVTGTYEQYF. This sequence joins TRBV2 and TRBJ2-7; perhaps TRBD1 as D (6 bases). The V end was cut by 4 bases, the J end by 2 bases, with 9 bases between. The CDR3 consists of 13 residues. Germline V gene data show CDR1 as SNHLY and CDR2 as FYNNEI.

The gene calls are TRBV29-1 and TRBJ1-4; no definite D call. Germline V gene data show CDR1 as SQVTM and CDR2 as ANQGSEA. This CDR3 has 14 amino acids. Trimming shortened V by 6 bases and J by 1 base, and 12 bases separated the two germline ends. The CDR3 DNA follows: TGCAGCGTATACGGACCGGGAACTAATGAAAAACTGTTTTTT. Amino acids: CSVYGPGTNEKLFF.

This chain links TRBV15 with TRBJ1-1, with no clear D. The CDR3 totals 13 residues. V dropped 5 bases and J dropped 3 bases, with 10 bases sitting between them. The germline CDR1 and CDR2 sequences are LNHNV and YYDKDF (reference sequence). In DNA form, the CDR3 reads TGTGCCACCAGCTTAACAGTAGACACTGAAGCTTTCTTT. Translated: CATSLTVDTEAFF.